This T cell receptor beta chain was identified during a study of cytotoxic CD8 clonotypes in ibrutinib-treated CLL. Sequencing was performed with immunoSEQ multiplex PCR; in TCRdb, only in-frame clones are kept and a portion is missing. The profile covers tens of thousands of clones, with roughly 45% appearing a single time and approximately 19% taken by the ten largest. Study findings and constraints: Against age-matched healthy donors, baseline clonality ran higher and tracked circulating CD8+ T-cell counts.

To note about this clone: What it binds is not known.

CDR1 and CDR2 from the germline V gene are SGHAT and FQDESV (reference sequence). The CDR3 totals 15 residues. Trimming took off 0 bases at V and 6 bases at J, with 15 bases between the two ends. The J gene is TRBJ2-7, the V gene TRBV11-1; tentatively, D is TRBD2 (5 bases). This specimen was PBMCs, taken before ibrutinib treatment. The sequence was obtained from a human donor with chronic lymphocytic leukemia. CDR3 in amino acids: CASSLARPGMGEQYF. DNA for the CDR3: TGTGCCAGCAGCTTAGCGCGTCCGGGAATGGGCGAGCAGTACTTC.